The sequence of this TCR beta chain was determined in a study of control samples from healthy donors and cancer patients. The repertoire was sequenced with immunoSEQ multiplex PCR; TCRdb's copy has only in-frame clones and lacks some. The sample lists about 50,000 clones, 94% occurring once. V was pared by 2 bases and J by 6 bases, with 15 bases between. Germline CDR1 reads SGDLS; CDR2 reads YYNGEE. This CDR3 spans 15 amino acids. The V call is TRBV9, the J call TRBJ1-5, with D perhaps matching TRBD1 (5 bases). The source of this sequence is a man aged 30 to 39 in good health. Sequencing input: blood. CDR3: CASSVDRRVVQPQHF. CDR3 coding DNA: TGTGCCAGCAGCGTTGATCGCAGGGTAGTTCAGCCCCAGCATTTT.